This T cell receptor beta chain was documented in a study of control samples from healthy donors and cancer patients. Profiling relied on immunoSEQ multiplex PCR, and the TCRdb table lists in-frame clones only, not all of them. The table has 50,000 or so clones, 93% seen once. From germline, CDR1 is SGHAT and CDR2 FQNNGV. This CDR3 has 17 amino acids. After removal of 5 bases from V and 1 base from J, the junction contained 11 bases not matched to a gene. This sequence was found in a woman in her forties or fifties with head and neck cancer. The chain is built from TRBV11-2 and TRBJ1-1; 9 nucleotides line up with TRBD1. Input material: PBMCs. The CDR3 DNA reads TGTGCCAGCAGCCCAAGAGGGACAGGGATTTGGAACACTGAAGCTTTCTTT. Its protein is CASSPRGTGIWNTEAFF.